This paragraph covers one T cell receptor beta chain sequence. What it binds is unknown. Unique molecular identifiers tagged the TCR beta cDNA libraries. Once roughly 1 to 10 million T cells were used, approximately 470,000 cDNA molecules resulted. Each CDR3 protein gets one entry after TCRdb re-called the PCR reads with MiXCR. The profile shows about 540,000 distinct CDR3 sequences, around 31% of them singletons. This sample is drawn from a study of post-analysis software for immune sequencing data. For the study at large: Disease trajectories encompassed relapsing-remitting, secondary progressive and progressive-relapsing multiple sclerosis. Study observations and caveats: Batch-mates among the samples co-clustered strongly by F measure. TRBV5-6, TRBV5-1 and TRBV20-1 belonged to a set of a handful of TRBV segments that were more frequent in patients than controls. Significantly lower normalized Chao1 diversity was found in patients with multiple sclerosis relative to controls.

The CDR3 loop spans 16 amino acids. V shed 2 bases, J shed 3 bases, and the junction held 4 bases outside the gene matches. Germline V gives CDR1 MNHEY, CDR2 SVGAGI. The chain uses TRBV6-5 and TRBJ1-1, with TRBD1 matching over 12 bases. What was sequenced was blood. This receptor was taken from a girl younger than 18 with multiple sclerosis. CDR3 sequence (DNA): TGTGCCAGCAGTTACGGGACAGGGGGCTTCGACACTGAAGCTTTCTTT. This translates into CASSYGTGGFDTEAFF.